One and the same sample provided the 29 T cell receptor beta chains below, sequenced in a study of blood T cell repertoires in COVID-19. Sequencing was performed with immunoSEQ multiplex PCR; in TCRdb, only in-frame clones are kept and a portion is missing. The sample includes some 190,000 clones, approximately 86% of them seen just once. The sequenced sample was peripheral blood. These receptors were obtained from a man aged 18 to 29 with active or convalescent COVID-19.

The CDR3 here is CASSNDRVMNYGYTF. In nucleotides, the CDR3 is TGCGCCAGCAGCAATGACAGGGTAATGAACTATGGCTACACCTTC. The chain is built from TRBV5-1 and TRBJ1-2; 7 bases agree with TRBD1. The CDR3 has 15 amino acids. The V gene end was trimmed by 4 bases and the J gene end by 2 bases; junction bases not matched to a gene: 8. Germline CDR1 and CDR2: SGHRS and YFSETQ.

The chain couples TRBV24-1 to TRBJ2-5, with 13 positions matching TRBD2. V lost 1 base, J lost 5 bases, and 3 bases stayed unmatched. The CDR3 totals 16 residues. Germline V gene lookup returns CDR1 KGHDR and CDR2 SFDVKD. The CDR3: CATSDFGLAGVETQYF. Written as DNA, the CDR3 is TGTGCCACCAGTGATTTCGGACTAGCGGGAGTTGAGACCCAGTACTTC.

The CDR3 reads CASSKEPGGLQYF. The CDR3 region has the DNA TGTGCCAGCAGCAAGGAGCCAGGGGGCTTGCAGTATTTT. The V call is TRBV21-1, the J call TRBJ2-3; the table's D call TRBD1 went unverified against the DNA. TRBV21-1 has pseudogene status. This CDR3 region has 13 residues.

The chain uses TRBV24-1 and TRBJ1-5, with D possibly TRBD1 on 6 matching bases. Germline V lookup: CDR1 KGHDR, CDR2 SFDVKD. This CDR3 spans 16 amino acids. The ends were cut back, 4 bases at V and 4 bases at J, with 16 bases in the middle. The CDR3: CATSERGQRNNQPQHF. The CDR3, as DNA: TGTGCCACCAGTGAGCGTGGACAGCGTAATAATCAGCCCCAGCATTTT.

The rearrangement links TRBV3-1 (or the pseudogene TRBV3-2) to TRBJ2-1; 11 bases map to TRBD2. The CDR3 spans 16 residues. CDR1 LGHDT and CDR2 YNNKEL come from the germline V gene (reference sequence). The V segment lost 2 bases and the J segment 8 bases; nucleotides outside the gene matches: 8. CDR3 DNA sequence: TGTGCCAGCAGCCAAACCTCTAGCGGGAGGTTCCATGAGCAGTTCTTC. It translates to CASSQTSSGRFHEQFF.

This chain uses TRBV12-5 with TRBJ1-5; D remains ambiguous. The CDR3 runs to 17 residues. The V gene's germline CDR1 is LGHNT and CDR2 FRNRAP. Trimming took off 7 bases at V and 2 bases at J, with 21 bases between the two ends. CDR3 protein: CASAPSVKEFGNQPQHF. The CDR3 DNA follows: TGTGCTAGTGCCCCTTCCGTCAAGGAGTTTGGCAATCAGCCCCAGCATTTT.

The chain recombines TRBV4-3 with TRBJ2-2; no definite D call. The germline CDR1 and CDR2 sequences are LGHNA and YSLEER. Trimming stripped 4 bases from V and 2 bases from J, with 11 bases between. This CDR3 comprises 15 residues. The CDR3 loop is CASSLGATNTGELFF. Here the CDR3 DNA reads TGCGCCAGCAGCCTCGGAGCAACTAACACCGGGGAGCTGTTTTTT.

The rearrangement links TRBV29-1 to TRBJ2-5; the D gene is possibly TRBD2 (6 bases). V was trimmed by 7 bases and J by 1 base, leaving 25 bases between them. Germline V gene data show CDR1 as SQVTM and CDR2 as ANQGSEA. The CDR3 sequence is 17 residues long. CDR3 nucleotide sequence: TGCAGCGCCGCTTTAACCACCCCGCGGGGCACCCAAGAGACCCAGTACTTC. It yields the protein CSAALTTPRGTQETQYF.

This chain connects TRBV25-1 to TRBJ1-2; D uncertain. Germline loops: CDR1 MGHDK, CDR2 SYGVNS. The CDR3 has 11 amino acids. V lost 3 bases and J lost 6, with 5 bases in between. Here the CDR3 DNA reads TGTGCCAGCAGTGACGGGGATGGCTACACCTTC. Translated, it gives CASSDGDGYTF.

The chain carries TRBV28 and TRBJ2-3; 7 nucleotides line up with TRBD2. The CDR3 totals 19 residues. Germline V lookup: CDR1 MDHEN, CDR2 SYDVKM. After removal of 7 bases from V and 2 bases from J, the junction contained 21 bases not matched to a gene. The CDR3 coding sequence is TGTGCCAGCACCCCCGGGTACGGCGGGGGATTCCGTTACACAGATACGCAGTATTTT. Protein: CASTPGYGGGFRYTDTQYF.

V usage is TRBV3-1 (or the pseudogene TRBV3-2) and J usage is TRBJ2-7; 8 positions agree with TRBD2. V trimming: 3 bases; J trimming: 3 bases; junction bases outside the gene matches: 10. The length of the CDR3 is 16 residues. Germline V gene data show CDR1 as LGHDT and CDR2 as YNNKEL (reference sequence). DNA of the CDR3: TGTGCCAGCAGCCAGGACCCGCCAAGCGGGAGCTACGAGCAGTACTTC. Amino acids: CASSQDPPSGSYEQYF.

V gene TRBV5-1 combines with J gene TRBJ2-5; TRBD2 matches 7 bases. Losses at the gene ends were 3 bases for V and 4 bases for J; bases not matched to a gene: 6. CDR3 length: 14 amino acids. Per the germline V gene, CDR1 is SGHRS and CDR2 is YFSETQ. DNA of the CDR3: TGCGCCAGCAGCTCGGACGGGGGGTCAGAGACCCAGTACTTC. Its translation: CASSSDGGSETQYF. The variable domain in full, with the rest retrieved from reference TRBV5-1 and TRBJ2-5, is KAGVTQTPRYLIKTRGQQVTLSCSPISGHRSVSWYQQTPGQGLQFLFEYFSETQRNKGNFPGRFSGRQFSNSRSEMNVSTLELGDSALYLCASSSDGGSETQYFGPGTRLLVL.

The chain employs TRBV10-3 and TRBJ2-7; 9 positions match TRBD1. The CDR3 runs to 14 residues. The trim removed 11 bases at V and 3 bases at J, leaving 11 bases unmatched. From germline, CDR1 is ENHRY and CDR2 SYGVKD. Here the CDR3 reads CALGPGQGNYEQYF. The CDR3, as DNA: TGTGCCCTCGGCCCGGGACAGGGAAACTACGAGCAGTACTTC.

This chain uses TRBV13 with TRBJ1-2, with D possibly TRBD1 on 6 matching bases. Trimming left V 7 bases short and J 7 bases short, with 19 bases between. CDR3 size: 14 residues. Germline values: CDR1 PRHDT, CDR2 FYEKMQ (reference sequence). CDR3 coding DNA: TGTGCCAGCACCTCGGACAGCCGCCCGGGTGGCTACACCTTC. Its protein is CASTSDSRPGGYTF.

The CDR3 spells CASRWGAGSYNEQFF. The CDR3 DNA follows: TGTGCCAGTAGATGGGGTGCGGGGTCCTACAATGAGCAGTTCTTC. The chain links TRBV19 to TRBJ2-1; D is perhaps TRBD2 (6 bases). The CDR3 contains 15 residues. Per germline, CDR1 LNHDA and CDR2 SQIVND (reference sequence). Trimming took 6 bases from V and 1 from J, leaving 13 bases between them.

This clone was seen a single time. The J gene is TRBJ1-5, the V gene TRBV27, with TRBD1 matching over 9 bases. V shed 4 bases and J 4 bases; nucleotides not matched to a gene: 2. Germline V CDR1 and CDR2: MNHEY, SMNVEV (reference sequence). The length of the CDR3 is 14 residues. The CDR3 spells CASSSGTGNQPQHF. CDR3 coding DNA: TGTGCCAGCAGTTCCGGGACAGGGAATCAGCCCCAGCATTTT.

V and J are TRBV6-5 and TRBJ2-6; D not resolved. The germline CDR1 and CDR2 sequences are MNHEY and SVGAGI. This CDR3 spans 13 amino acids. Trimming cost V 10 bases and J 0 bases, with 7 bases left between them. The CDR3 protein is CATFPSGANVLTF. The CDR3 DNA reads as TGTGCCACTTTCCCCTCTGGGGCCAACGTCCTGACTTTC.

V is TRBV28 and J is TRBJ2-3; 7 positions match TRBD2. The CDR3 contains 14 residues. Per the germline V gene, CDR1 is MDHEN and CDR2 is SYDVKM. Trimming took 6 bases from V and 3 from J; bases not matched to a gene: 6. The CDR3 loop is CASSWGGVTDTQYF. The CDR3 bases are TGTGCCAGCAGCTGGGGAGGGGTAACAGATACGCAGTATTTT.

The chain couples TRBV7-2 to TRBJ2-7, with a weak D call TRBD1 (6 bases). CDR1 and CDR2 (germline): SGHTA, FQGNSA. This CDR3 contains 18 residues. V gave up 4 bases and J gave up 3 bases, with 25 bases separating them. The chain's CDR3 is CASSSRTGLSVRHYEQYF. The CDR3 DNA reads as TGTGCCAGCAGCTCCCGCACAGGGCTCTCGGTGCGGCACTACGAGCAGTACTTC.

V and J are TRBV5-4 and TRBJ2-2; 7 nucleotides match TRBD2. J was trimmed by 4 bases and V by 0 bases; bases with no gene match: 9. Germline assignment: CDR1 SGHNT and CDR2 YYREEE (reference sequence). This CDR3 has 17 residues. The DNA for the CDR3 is TGTGCCAGCAGCTTGGTTTTCGGCGCGGGAGCCACCGGGGAGCTGTTTTTT. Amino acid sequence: CASSLVFGAGATGELFF.

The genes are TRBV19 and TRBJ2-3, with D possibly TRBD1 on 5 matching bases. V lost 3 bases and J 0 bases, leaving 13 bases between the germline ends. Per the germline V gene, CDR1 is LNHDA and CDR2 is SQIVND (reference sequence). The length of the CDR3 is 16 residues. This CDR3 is CASSMGSGRSTDTQYF. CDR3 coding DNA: TGTGCCAGTAGTATGGGATCAGGGCGAAGCACAGATACGCAGTATTTT.

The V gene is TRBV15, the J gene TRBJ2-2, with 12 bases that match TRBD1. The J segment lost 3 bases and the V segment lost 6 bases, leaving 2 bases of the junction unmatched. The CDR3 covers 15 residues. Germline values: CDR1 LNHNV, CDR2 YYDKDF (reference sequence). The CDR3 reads CATRGQGADTGELFF. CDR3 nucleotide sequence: TGTGCCACCAGGGGACAGGGGGCCGACACCGGGGAGCTGTTTTTT.

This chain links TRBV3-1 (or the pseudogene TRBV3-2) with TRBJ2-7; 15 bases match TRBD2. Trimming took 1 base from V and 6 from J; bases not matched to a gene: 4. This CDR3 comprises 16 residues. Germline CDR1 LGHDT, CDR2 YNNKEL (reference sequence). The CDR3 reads CASSQGTSGRVGEQYF. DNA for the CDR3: TGTGCCAGCAGCCAAGGGACTAGCGGGAGGGTGGGCGAGCAGTACTTC.

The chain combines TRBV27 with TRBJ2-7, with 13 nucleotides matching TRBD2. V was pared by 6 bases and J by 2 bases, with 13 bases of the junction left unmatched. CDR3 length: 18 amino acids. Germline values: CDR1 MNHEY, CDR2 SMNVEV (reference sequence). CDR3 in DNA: TGTGCCAGCAGCTATGATGGACTAGCGGGAGCCCCGACCTACGAGCAGTACTTC. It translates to CASSYDGLAGAPTYEQYF.

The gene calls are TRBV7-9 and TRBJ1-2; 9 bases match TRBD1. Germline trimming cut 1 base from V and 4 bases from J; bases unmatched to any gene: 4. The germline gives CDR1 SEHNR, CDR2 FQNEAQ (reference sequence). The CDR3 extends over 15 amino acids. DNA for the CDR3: TGTGCCAGCAGCTTAGAGGGACAGGGAGCCTATGGCTACACCTTC. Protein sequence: CASSLEGQGAYGYTF.

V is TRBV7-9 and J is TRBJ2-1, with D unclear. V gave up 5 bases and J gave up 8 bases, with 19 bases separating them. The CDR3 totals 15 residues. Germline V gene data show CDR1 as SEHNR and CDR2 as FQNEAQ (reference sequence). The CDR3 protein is CASSPPGFSRDEQFF. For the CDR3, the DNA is TGTGCCAGCAGCCCCCCCGGGTTCAGTCGGGATGAGCAGTTCTTC.

The CDR3 DNA is TGCAGCGTTGAAGACCGGGACATAGATCAAGATACGCAGTATTTT. Its protein is CSVEDRDIDQDTQYF. V usage is TRBV29-1 and J usage is TRBJ2-3; a weak D match, TRBD1 (6 bases). The CDR3 contains 15 residues. V was trimmed by 0 bases and J by 5 bases, leaving 15 bases between them. Germline lookup yields CDR1 SQVTM and CDR2 ANQGSEA.

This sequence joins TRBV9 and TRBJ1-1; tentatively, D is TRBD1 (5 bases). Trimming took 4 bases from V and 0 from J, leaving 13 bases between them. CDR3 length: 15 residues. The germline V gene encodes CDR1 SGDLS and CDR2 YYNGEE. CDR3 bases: TGTGCCAGCAGCCCTAGAGACAGTCTGAACACTGAAGCTTTCTTT. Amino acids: CASSPRDSLNTEAFF.

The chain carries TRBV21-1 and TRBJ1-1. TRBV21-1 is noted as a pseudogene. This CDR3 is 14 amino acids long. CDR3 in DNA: TGTGCCAGCAGCACCAGGACTGCGAACACTGAAGCTTTCTTT. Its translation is CASSTRTANTEAFF.